This T cell receptor beta chain was sequenced during a study of vaccination and CD4 T cells after COVID-19. Overall study context: Taking of post-vaccine samples occurred a median around 70 days after dose two (range 14 to 241). In culture, cells were exposed to overlapping spike peptides from SARS-CoV-2, HCoV-NL63, HCoV-OC43 and HCoV-229E.

The study sequenced cultured CD4+ T cell DNA using the Oncomine TCR Beta short-read assay. TCRdb re-analysed the PCR reads in MiXCR, keeping a single row per CDR3 protein. The table records roughly 23,000 distinct CDR3 sequences, about two fifths of them present only once. By frequency in the sample, this clonotype is medium-sized (0.01 to 0.1%). Its antigen is as yet unknown. As for time point: late sampling 161 to 241 days after vaccination in three convalescent patients. Documented treatment: roughly 11-day PBMC culture with coronavirus spike peptide pools or control peptides (ViraFEST assay). Under the ViraFEST approach, antigen-specific T cells were expanded with peptide pools and TCRs subsequently sequenced. CDR1 is SGHTA, CDR2 FQGNSA, per germline. The V end lost 2 bases, the J end lost 3 bases, and 2 bases lay between the germline ends. The CDR3 length is 11 residues.

The sequence was collected from a human donor who had recovered from COVID-19. The V and J genes are TRBV7-2 and TRBJ2-7, with D unclear. The sample was CD4+ T cells from blood, cultured in vitro, taken about 7 months after SARS-CoV-2 vaccination. In DNA, the CDR3 is TGTGCCAGCAGCTTAAACTACGAGCAGTACTTC. Translation gives CASSLNYEQYF.